This T cell receptor beta chain was recorded in a study of T cells expressing NK-cell markers. About the research overall: Seven HCMV-seropositive donors and one seronegative donor made up the eight sequenced donors.

General study findings and limits: These same clonotypes (in a handful of donors) also led the CD3+CD56-NKG2C+ fraction.

Concerning this clonotype itself: Antigen: not known.

TCRdb reprocessed the 5' RACE reads, with one entry per CDR3 protein and no DNA. The table for this sample gives about 460,000 distinct CDR3 sequences. The CDR3 is 15 residues long. The specimen sequenced was blood T cells: a sorted CD56 or NKG2C T cell subset, CD4+ or CD8+ T cells, or bulk PBMC T cells (not recorded which). This sequence joins TRBV12-3 or TRBV12-4 and TRBJ2-7; the TCRdb call, TRBD2, lacks DNA for checking. The TCR was taken from a woman between 50 and 59 years old in good health. The CDR3 protein is CASSPGLAGLVEQYF.